This T cell receptor beta chain was profiled in a study of OX40 agonist ivuxolimab in advanced cancers. Autoimmune disease history or systemic immunosuppression led to patients being barred. This table comes from immunoSEQ multiplex PCR, and its TCRdb copy is limited to in-frame clones, with some not included. This sample carries tens of thousands of clones, 85% to 95% of them seen once, and the ten largest clones take about 0.4%. This CDR3 is 14 amino acids long. Germline loops: CDR1 SGHNT, CDR2 YYREEE (reference sequence). The germline V and J ends were trimmed by 8 bases and 3 bases, with 18 bases remaining between them.

V is TRBV5-4 and J is TRBJ2-7; tentatively, D is TRBD2 (6 bases). The TCR sequence derives from an adult with an advanced solid tumor such as melanoma, head and neck, liver or kidney cancer. The sample consisted of CD4+ or CD8+ T cells sorted from blood, taken in a trial of the OX40 agonist ivuxolimab. The CDR3 coding sequence is TGTGCCAGTGCCGTTAGCGGTCCGGGCTACGAGCAGTACTTC. As protein: CASAVSGPGYEQYF.